This TCR beta chain was sequenced for a study of T cell responses to AZD1222 COVID-19 vaccine. Findings and caveats of the study: It was only 6 or 7 AZD1222 recipients who were seropositive at baseline. A mostly white British donor set with more females was recruited, and clonal diversity was possibly underestimated. The span of vaccine-associated CD4 TCRs extended across spike, with dominance at 160-218 and 743-854.

About this clone itself: What it binds is not known.

The protocol was immunoSEQ multiplex PCR, while the TCRdb copy is restricted to in-frame clones and leaves out a portion. Of tens of thousands of clones in the sample, roughly 89% were seen once. The study pooled second doses at about 4 or about 12 weeks. Sequencing used peripheral blood, obtained 28 days after the second AZD1222 dose. The receptor was derived from an adult who received the AZD1222 COVID-19 vaccine.

The CDR3 spells CASSLRGYIAFF. CDR3 bases: TGTGCCAGTAGCCTTCGGGGCTACATTGCTTTCTTT. The gene calls are TRBV19 and TRBJ1-1; a possible D gene is TRBD1 (5 bases). With 6 bases removed from V and 11 bases from J, the gap between germline ends came to 16 bases. The germline V gene encodes CDR1 LNHDA and CDR2 SQIVND (reference sequence). The CDR3 has 12 amino acids. Together with reference TRBV19 and TRBJ1-1, the CDR3 gives the full variable domain: DGGITQSPKYLFRKEGQNVTLSCEQNLNHDAMYWYRQDPGQGLRLIYYSQIVNDFQKGDIAEGYSVSREKKESFPLTVTSAQKNPTAFYLCASSLRGYIAFFGQGTRLTVV.